The T cell receptor (beta chain) described here comes from a study of CD4 and CD8 cells across lung adenocarcinoma regions. MiXCR, run by TCRdb on the PCR reads, gives a single entry per CDR3 protein. The sample records some 20,000 distinct CDR3 sequences, approximately 52% being singletons. CDR1 and CDR2 from the germline V gene are SGHRS and YFSETQ. The CDR3 totals 19 residues. The V end was cut by 3 bases, the J end by 1 base, with 23 bases between. In its sample, this clonotype was seen many times. Donors had localized lung adenocarcinoma, a non-small cell lung cancer. J is TRBJ2-1 and V is TRBV5-1, with D possibly matching TRBD2 (5 bases). The receptor's source is a female donor with lung adenocarcinoma. The CD4 and CD8 labels of this study may be unreliable. Sequencing was carried out using CD8+ T cells from the center of a lung tumor. For the CDR3, the DNA is TGCGCCAGCAGCTGGGGTGGGAGATTTAATGCGCGGTCCTACAATGAGCAGTTCTTC. Protein sequence: CASSWGGRFNARSYNEQFF.